What follows are 17 T cell receptor beta chains derived from one specimen sequenced in a study of CD8 T cells in cerebrospinal fluid in Alzheimer's disease. TCRdb re-called the 10x single-cell sequencing reads, yielding one record per CDR3 amino acid sequence without DNA. The sample data list roughly 1,500 distinct CDR3 sequences. The sample comprised cerebrospinal fluid. The receptors come from a human donor with Alzheimer's disease.

V is TRBV29-1 and J is TRBJ2-1; with no DNA, the TCRdb D assignment of TRBD1 cannot be verified. Germline V gene sequence: CDR1 SQVTM, CDR2 ANQGSEA. The CDR3 is 16 residues long. CDR3 in amino acids: CSVGPRQGEIYNEQFF.

According to its frequency, this clonotype is medium-sized (0.01 to 0.1%). The rearrangement uses TRBV6-6 and TRBJ2-7; TCRdb's D gene call, TRBD1, goes unchecked for lack of DNA. CDR1 and CDR2 from the germline V gene are MNHNY and SVGAGI (reference sequence). This CDR3 has 11 residues. The CDR3 sequence: CATHRDYEQYF.

V usage is TRBV18 and J usage is TRBJ1-2. The germline V gene has CDR1 KGHSH and CDR2 LQKENI. The CDR3 is 17 residues long. The CDR3 protein is CASSPRRWEVRAYGYTF.

In terms of frequency, this clonotype is medium-sized. The V call is TRBV6-1, the J call TRBJ1-1. There are 12 residues in the CDR3. Germline lookup yields CDR1 MNHNS and CDR2 SASEGT. CDR3 sequence reads: CASSEQYTEAFF.

Its frequency marks this clonotype as medium-sized. This chain links TRBV2 with TRBJ1-1; there is no DNA to check the TCRdb D call of TRBD1. There are 13 residues in the CDR3. In germline, CDR1 is SNHLY, CDR2 FYNNEI. The CDR3 protein is CASSVNTGTEAFF.

This clonotype counts as medium-sized (0.01 to 0.1%) by frequency. This chain uses TRBV25-1 with TRBJ1-2; TCRdb lists TRBD1, though no DNA is available to test this call. Germline V gene sequence: CDR1 MGHDK, CDR2 SYGVNS. The CDR3 extends over 12 amino acids. The chain's CDR3 is CASSEYGGGYTF.

V usage is TRBV12-3 or TRBV12-4 and J usage is TRBJ2-2; the TCRdb D gene call, TRBD2, has no DNA to confirm it. The CDR3 contains 15 residues. The CDR3 is CASSFRLAGAGELFF.

The chain joins TRBV1 to TRBJ2-5; TCRdb designates TRBD1, a call that cannot be tested without DNA. TRBV1 is listed as a pseudogene. This CDR3 has 19 amino acids. The CDR3 spells CTSSQIPVTGGGCQETQYF.

This clonotype is classed as large (0.1 to 1%) by frequency. The chain carries TRBV20-1 and TRBJ1-5. Germline V CDR1 and CDR2: DFQATT, SNEGSKA (reference sequence). The CDR3 runs 15 residues. CDR3 in amino acids: CSAGYSGDSNQPQHF.

The CDR3 loop is CASSISRDTEAFF. The V call is TRBV19, the J call TRBJ1-1; TCRdb's D call, TRBD1, is unchecked because there is no DNA. The CDR3 has 13 amino acids. Germline V gene lookup returns CDR1 LNHDA and CDR2 SQIVND (reference sequence). Combining the CDR3 with reference TRBV19 and TRBJ1-1 gives the whole variable domain DGGITQSPKYLFRKEGQNVTLSCEQNLNHDAMYWYRQDPGQGLRLIYYSQIVNDFQKGDIAEGYSVSREKKESFPLTVTSAQKNPTAFYLCASSISRDTEAFFGQGTRLTVV.

By frequency, this clonotype is medium-sized. CDR3 sequence reads: CASSQGYYGYTF. The V call is TRBV3-1, the J call TRBJ1-2. This CDR3 comprises 12 residues. Germline CDR1 is LGHDT and CDR2 is YNNKEL (reference sequence). Full variable domain (missing parts from reference TRBV3-1 and TRBJ1-2): DTAVSQTPKYLVTQMGNDKSIKCEQNLGHDTMYWYKQDSKKFLKIMFSYNNKELIINETVPNRFSPKSPDKAHLNLHINSLELGDSAVYFCASSQGYYGYTFGSGTRLTVV.

This chain joins TRBV4-3 and TRBJ2-1. CDR1 and CDR2 from the germline V gene are LGHNA and YSLEER. The CDR3 has 16 amino acids. The CDR3 sequence is CASSQDWLAGHNEQFF.

This clonotype shows up as medium-sized by frequency. The chain is built from TRBV7-8 and TRBJ1-6; TCRdb calls TRBD1, which cannot be checked without DNA. The germline gives CDR1 SGHVS, CDR2 FQNEAQ. This CDR3 comprises 15 residues. The CDR3 is CASSERGPYNSPLHF.

According to its frequency, this clonotype is large. V usage is TRBV11-1 and J usage is TRBJ2-3. Germline CDR1 reads SGHAT; CDR2 reads FQDESV (reference sequence). This CDR3 comprises 12 residues. The CDR3 reads CASSLAFDTQYF. The whole variable domain, filled in from reference TRBV11-1 and TRBJ2-3, reads EAEVAQSPRYKITEKSQAVAFWCDPISGHATLYWYRQILGQGPELLVQFQDESVVDDSQLPKDRFSAERLKGVDSTLKIQPAELGDSAMYLCASSLAFDTQYFGPGTRLTVL.

This clonotype is identified as medium-sized from frequency. The V and J genes are TRBV5-4 and TRBJ1-6; without DNA, the TCRdb call of TRBD1 cannot be checked. The CDR3 loop spans 16 amino acids. Germline V gene sequence: CDR1 SGHNT, CDR2 YYREEE (reference sequence). CDR3 sequence reads: CASSSDPDRGHSPLHF.

The chain couples TRBV10-3 to TRBJ1-1. The CDR3 is 13 amino acids. CDR1 and CDR2 (germline): ENHRY, SYGVKD. The CDR3 protein is CAIRVGLGTEAFF.

This clonotype registers medium-sized (0.01 to 0.1%) by frequency. The chain combines TRBV18 with TRBJ2-7. The CDR3 length is 14 residues. Germline V gives CDR1 KGHSH, CDR2 LQKENI. CDR3 residues: CASSPMDGPYEQYF.